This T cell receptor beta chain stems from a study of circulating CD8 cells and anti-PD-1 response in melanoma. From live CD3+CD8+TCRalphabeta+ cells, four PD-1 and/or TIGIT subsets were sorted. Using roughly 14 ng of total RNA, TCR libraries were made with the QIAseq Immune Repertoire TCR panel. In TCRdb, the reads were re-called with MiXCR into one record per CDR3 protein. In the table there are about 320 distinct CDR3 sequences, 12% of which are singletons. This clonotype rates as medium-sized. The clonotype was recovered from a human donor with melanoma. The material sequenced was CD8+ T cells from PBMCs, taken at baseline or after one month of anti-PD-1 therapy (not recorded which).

The CDR3 DNA sequence: TGTGCCAGCAGTCAACTACAGGGCTCCTTCACAGATACGCAGTATTTT. It encodes CASSQLQGSFTDTQYF. V usage is TRBV7-6 and J usage is TRBJ2-3, with a possible D match to TRBD1 (6 bases). The germline gives CDR1 SGHVS, CDR2 FNYEAQ. V was clipped by 6 bases and J by 2 bases, with 18 bases between them. CDR3 size: 16 residues. The complete variable domain, with remaining parts taken from reference TRBV7-6 and TRBJ2-3, reads GAGVSQSPRYKVTKRGQDVALRCDPISGHVSLYWYRQALGQGPEFLTYFNYEAQQDKSGLPNDRFSAERPEGSISTLTIQRTEQRDSAMYRCASSQLQGSFTDTQYFGPGTRLTVL.